The rows below give T cell receptor beta chains drawn from one sample of a study of T-cell memory formation after mild COVID-19. A single record per CDR3 protein comes from TCRdb applying MiXCR to the 5' RACE reads. The sample yields some 300,000 distinct CDR3 sequences, around 19% seen once. Material for sequencing was PBMCs or a T cell subset sorted from them (not recorded which). Receptor source: a man younger than 35 who had mild COVID-19 (a few samples of this study predate the infection). Cell type and time point are not known. Both conserved end residues are part of each CDR3. The D gene is left open where the match is weak. Part of the rows lack a size; the others show once, few, many or a class for expanded clones.

J: TRBJ1-3; D: -; V: TRBV7-2; size: many; CDR3: CASSGGQGGNTIYF; DNA: TGTGCCAGCAGCGGAGGACAAGGTGGAAACACCATATATTTT
J: TRBJ2-3; D: -; V: TRBV24-1; size: few; CDR3: CATKASDTDTQYF; DNA: TGTGCCACTAAAGCCTCCGACACAGATACGCAGTATTTT
J: TRBJ2-3; D: -; V: TRBV2; size: -; CDR3: CASSESLFTDTQYF; DNA: TGTGCCAGCAGTGAGAGCCTATTCACAGATACGCAGTATTTT
J: TRBJ2-1; D: TRBD2; V: TRBV11-2; size: few; CDR3: CASRTLAGGLNEQFF; DNA: TGTGCCAGCAGGACCCTAGCGGGGGGGCTCAATGAGCAGTTCTTC
J: TRBJ1-2; D: -; V: TRBV6-5; size: -; CDR3: CASSYGGQVNYGYTF; DNA: TGTGCCAGCAGTTACGGGGGGCAAGTTAACTATGGCTACACCTTC
J: TRBJ2-3; D: -; V: TRBV4-3; size: many; CDR3: CASSQEPNTDTQYF; DNA: TGCGCCAGCAGCCAAGAACCAAACACAGATACGCAGTATTTT
J: TRBJ1-6; D: -; V: TRBV7-8; size: -; CDR3: CASSLAGGTGNSPLHF; DNA: TGTGCCAGCAGCTTAGCGGGGGGTACGGGTAATTCACCCCTCCACTTT
J: TRBJ2-3; D: TRBD2; V: TRBV20-1; size: -; CDR3: CSATSTSGSTDTQYF; DNA: TGCAGTGCGACCTCTACTAGCGGGTCCACAGATACGCAGTATTTT
J: TRBJ2-3; D: -; V: TRBV6-4; size: many; CDR3: CASSDEGGAADTQYF; DNA: TGTGCCAGCAGTGACGAGGGGGGGGCCGCAGATACGCAGTATTTT
J: TRBJ2-7; D: TRBD1; V: TRBV18; size: -; CDR3: CASSRVPGQGAREQYF; DNA: TGTGCCAGCTCCCGGGTTCCGGGACAGGGGGCGCGAGAGCAGTACTTC
J: TRBJ1-3; D: -; V: TRBV5-1; size: few; CDR3: CASSQGGHSGNTIYF; DNA: TGCGCCAGCAGCCAGGGTGGGCACTCTGGAAACACCATATATTTT
J: TRBJ2-3; D: TRBD1; V: TRBV10-2; size: few; CDR3: CASQGDRGLTDTQYF; DNA: TGCGCCAGCCAAGGGGACAGGGGGCTGACAGATACGCAGTATTTT
J: TRBJ2-2; D: -; V: TRBV27; size: few; CDR3: CASSPRSITGELFF; DNA: TGTGCCAGCAGTCCCAGGTCGATCACCGGGGAGCTGTTTTTT
J: TRBJ1-5; D: -; V: TRBV20-1; size: -; CDR3: CSARVRAGNQPQHF; DNA: TGCAGTGCTAGAGTTCGGGCAGGTAATCAGCCCCAGCATTTT
J: TRBJ1-5; D: TRBD1; V: TRBV11-2; size: -; CDR3: CASSLGGTGIHQPQHF; DNA: TGTGCCAGCAGCTTAGGAGGGACAGGGATACATCAGCCCCAGCATTTT
J: TRBJ2-3; D: -; V: TRBV7-2; size: many; CDR3: CASSPRLHTQYF; DNA: TGTGCCAGCAGCCCGCGTCTGCATACGCAGTATTTT
J: TRBJ1-1; D: -; V: TRBV7-6; size: many; CDR3: CASSLSQGKMNTEAFF; DNA: TGTGCCAGCAGCTTAAGTCAGGGGAAAATGAACACTGAAGCTTTCTTT
J: TRBJ2-1; D: -; V: TRBV7-9; size: -; CDR3: CAGATGRVNEQFF; DNA: TGTGCCGGGGCCACAGGACGCGTAAATGAGCAGTTCTTC
J: TRBJ1-5; D: TRBD1; V: TRBV25-1; size: few; CDR3: CASTDRGGNQPQHF; DNA: TGTGCCAGCACTGACAGGGGTGGGAATCAGCCCCAGCATTTT
J: TRBJ2-7; D: -; V: TRBV15; size: many; CDR3: CATSTGGEGLSEQYF; DNA: TGTGCCACCAGCACGGGCGGGGAAGGGCTAAGCGAGCAGTACTTC
J: TRBJ2-5; D: -; V: TRBV4-1; size: -; CDR3: CASSPSRGVQETQYF; DNA: TGCGCCAGCAGCCCCAGCAGGGGGGTCCAAGAGACCCAGTACTTC
J: TRBJ1-5; D: -; V: TRBV29-1; size: few; CDR3: CSVGDGNQPQHF; DNA: TGCAGCGTGGGGGACGGCAATCAGCCCCAGCATTTT
J: TRBJ2-5; D: TRBD1; V: TRBV30; size: few; CDR3: CAWAWGQGQWETQYF; DNA: TGTGCCTGGGCCTGGGGACAGGGACAATGGGAGACCCAGTACTTC
J: TRBJ2-7; D: -; V: TRBV5-1; size: many; CDR3: CASSLAATNAYEQYF; DNA: TGCGCCAGCAGCTTGGCCGCGACGAATGCCTACGAGCAGTACTTC
J: TRBJ2-2; D: -; V: TRBV2; size: many; CDR3: CASSLLGALPGELFF; DNA: TGTGCCAGCAGCTTGCTCGGGGCCCTGCCCGGGGAGCTGTTTTTT
J: TRBJ1-2; D: -; V: TRBV9; size: -; CDR3: CASSVGSFGTLYGYTF; DNA: TGTGCCAGCAGCGTAGGATCCTTCGGGACACTCTATGGCTACACCTTC
J: TRBJ2-7; D: -; V: TRBV7-2; size: -; CDR3: CASSLGAGWSYEQYF; DNA: TGTGCCAGCAGCTTAGGGGCAGGTTGGTCCTACGAGCAGTACTTC
J: TRBJ1-4; D: TRBD1; V: TRBV7-2; size: few; CDR3: CASSQRTGNEKLFF; DNA: TGTGCCAGCAGCCAACGGACAGGGAATGAAAAACTGTTTTTT
J: TRBJ2-3; D: TRBD2; V: TRBV9; size: -; CDR3: CASSDPGSGGDTDTQYF; DNA: TGTGCCAGCAGCGATCCCGGGAGCGGGGGGGACACAGATACGCAGTATTTT
J: TRBJ1-2; D: TRBD1; V: TRBV4-3; size: -; CDR3: CASSPRDREGYGYTF; DNA: TGCGCCAGCAGCCCCCGGGACAGGGAGGGCTATGGCTACACCTTC
J: TRBJ2-3; D: -; V: TRBV10-3; size: few; CDR3: CAISEKRASPTDTQYF; DNA: TGTGCCATCAGTGAGAAACGAGCATCCCCCACAGATACGCAGTATTTT
J: TRBJ2-3; D: -; V: TRBV24-1; size: -; CDR3: CATSDFRTFRTDTQYF; DNA: TGTGCCACCAGTGATTTCAGGACTTTCCGCACAGATACGCAGTATTTT
J: TRBJ2-3; D: -; V: TRBV6-2/TRBV6-3; size: few; CDR3: CASSYFVQATDTQYF; DNA: TGTGCCAGCAGTTACTTTGTTCAGGCCACAGATACGCAGTATTTT
J: TRBJ1-5; D: -; V: TRBV27; size: -; CDR3: CASRQGGNQPQHF; DNA: TGTGCCAGCCGTCAGGGAGGCAATCAGCCCCAGCATTTT
J: TRBJ1-1; D: -; V: TRBV5-6; size: -; CDR3: CASSHDTRTEAFF; DNA: TGTGCCAGCAGCCACGACACCCGCACTGAAGCTTTCTTT
J: TRBJ2-7; D: -; V: TRBV7-9; size: many; CDR3: CASSLALTDWEQYF; DNA: TGTGCCAGCAGCTTAGCCTTGACAGACTGGGAGCAGTACTTC
J: TRBJ1-3; D: -; V: TRBV7-2; size: few; CDR3: CASSPEGTNAGNTIYF; DNA: TGTGCCAGCAGCCCGGAAGGGACAAACGCTGGAAACACCATATATTTT
J: TRBJ1-5; D: -; V: TRBV30; size: -; CDR3: CAWSVRPTGAPQHF; DNA: TGTGCCTGGAGTGTACGCCCCACCGGGGCGCCCCAGCATTTT
J: TRBJ2-2; D: -; V: TRBV7-9; size: few; CDR3: CASSLGAVGAGELFF; DNA: TGTGCCAGCAGCTTAGGGGCGGTAGGAGCCGGGGAGCTGTTTTTT
J: TRBJ2-6; D: -; V: TRBV19; size: -; CDR3: CASSIGARAIPSGANVLTF; DNA: TGTGCCAGTAGTATAGGGGCGCGAGCCATACCCTCCGGGGCCAACGTCCTGACTTTC
J: TRBJ2-3; D: -; V: TRBV7-9; size: -; CDR3: CASTLGSRTQYF; DNA: TGTGCCAGCACCCTTGGCAGCCGAACGCAGTATTTT
J: TRBJ1-3; D: -; V: TRBV20-1; size: -; CDR3: CSARDGGAGNTIYF; DNA: TGCAGTGCTAGAGACGGGGGAGCTGGAAACACCATATATTTT
J: TRBJ2-4; D: -; V: TRBV7-8; size: few; CDR3: CASSLAVINIQYF; DNA: TGTGCCAGCAGCTTAGCGGTAATCAACATTCAGTACTTC
J: TRBJ2-1; D: -; V: TRBV2; size: few; CDR3: CASSVLSWEQFF; DNA: TGTGCCAGCAGTGTTTTGTCGTGGGAGCAGTTCTTC
J: TRBJ1-3; D: -; V: TRBV7-9; size: -; CDR3: CASSLGPNSGNTIYF; DNA: TGTGCCAGCAGCTTAGGGCCTAACTCTGGAAACACCATATATTTT
J: TRBJ1-1; D: -; V: TRBV12-3/TRBV12-4; size: -; CDR3: CASSSPSDGRIEAFF; DNA: TGTGCCAGCAGCTCGCCTAGCGATGGCAGAATTGAAGCTTTCTTT
J: TRBJ1-6; D: -; V: TRBV11-2; size: -; CDR3: CASSLGPSGGSPLHF; DNA: TGTGCCAGCAGCTTAGGACCGTCGGGCGGCTCACCCCTCCACTTT
J: TRBJ1-1; D: -; V: TRBV5-1; size: -; CDR3: CASSDPGFPEAFF; DNA: TGCGCCAGCAGCGACCCAGGGTTCCCTGAAGCTTTCTTT